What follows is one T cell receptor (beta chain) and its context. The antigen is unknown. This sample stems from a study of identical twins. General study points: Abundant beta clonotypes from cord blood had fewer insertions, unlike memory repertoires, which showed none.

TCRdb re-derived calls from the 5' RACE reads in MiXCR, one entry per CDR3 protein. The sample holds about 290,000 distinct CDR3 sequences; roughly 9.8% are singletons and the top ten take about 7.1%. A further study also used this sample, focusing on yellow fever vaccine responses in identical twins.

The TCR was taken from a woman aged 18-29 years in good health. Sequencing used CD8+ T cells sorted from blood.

The CDR3, as DNA: TGTGCCAGCAATAAGCTAGCGAACTACTACGAGCAGTACTTC. Residues: CASNKLANYYEQYF. The V and J genes are TRBV28 and TRBJ2-7, with D possibly being TRBD2 (6 bases). The CDR3 is 14 residues long. Trimming shortened V by 7 bases and J by 3 bases, and 16 bases separated the two germline ends. Germline V gives CDR1 MDHEN, CDR2 SYDVKM.